This T cell receptor (beta chain) was found in a study of T cell responses to AZD1222 COVID-19 vaccine. TCRdb's table, derived via immunoSEQ multiplex PCR, lists solely in-frame clones and lacks some. The profile shows 130,000 to 150,000 clones, just over 90% of them singletons. The CDR3 is made up of 15 amino acids. Trimming stripped 1 base from V and 1 base from J, with 10 bases between. Germline values: CDR1 SGHTA, CDR2 FQGNSA. This clone was detected once. The receptor was derived from an adult who received the AZD1222 COVID-19 vaccine. The source material was peripheral blood, sampled 28 days after the second AZD1222 dose. The chain joins TRBV7-2 to TRBJ1-1; possible D gene TRBD1, 5 bases. The CDR3 bases are TGTGCCAGCAGCTTAGATGGGGCTTGGAACACTGAAGCTTTCTTT. Protein product: CASSLDGAWNTEAFF.